What follows describes a single TCR delta chain. This clone registers as large (0.1 to 1%) within its sample. Its antigen target is currently unknown. The input lacks base qualities; no much larger clone sits a single base away. These data come from a study of gammadelta T cells in human blood (dated by TCRdb to the early 2020s). The paper's findings and limits, for the study overall: According to the study, polyclonal expansion of innate gamma-delta T cells immediately after birth appeared to be driven by microbial exposure.

To prepare the library, RT-PCR was applied. Sequencing was performed on an Illumina MiSeq. TCRdb called clones anew from the public reads via CATT; matching DNA rows were later pooled. The sample table holds over a thousand delta-chain clones, of which 7% to 10% were seen once. Approximately 10% of the sample is taken by the ten largest. V and J are trimmed by 3 bases and 0 bases, and the gene matches miss 19 bases of the junction. The CDR3 spans 21 residues, from the cysteine through the phenylalanine. CDR3 DNA is the only sequence kept; it has 63 bases, read in frame from the first base. Via the germline V gene, CDR1 is TSWWSYY and CDR2 QGS.

This clonotype was obtained from a human donor. The sample comprised non-Vgamma9Vdelta2 gamma-delta T cells from adult blood. The chain was built from TRDV1 and TRDJ1, and TRDD3 matches 10 of the central bases. The bases are TGTGCTCTTGGGGAGGGGGGTCTTTTCGACTGGGGGATCTCCTACACCGATAAACTCATCTTT. Translated, this gives CALGEGGLFDWGISYTDKLIF.